This record concerns one T cell receptor beta chain sequence. It lacks a known antigen. One base away there is no much larger clone; base qualities are not given. This record belongs to a study of tumor-infiltrating lymphocytes in glioblastoma multiforme (TCRdb year 2017). Regarding the complete study: The study tested whether intratumoral genomic heterogeneity fosters TIL diversity by jointly investigating somatic mutations, TIL diversity and immune response activity.

The research as a whole found: Clone frequencies may be distorted by RNA-based TCR sequencing because unequal numbers of TCR transcripts are carried by T cells. The authors noted that sorting T cells into functional subsets, which was not done in the study, would be a future improvement. Only one glioblastoma patient was included in the TCR and somatic mutation analysis, limiting generalizability.

A modified ARM-PCR protocol with multiple V-beta primers and a C-beta primer was used to build TCRB libraries from RNA via three nested multiplex PCR rounds. TCRB-specific cDNA was synthesized from approximately 0.5 ug total RNA with ProtoScript II Reverse Transcriptase and a C-beta primer. The description of the TCRB libraries did not include any unique molecular identifiers. In the third PCR, barcodes and adapters were added over about 25 cycles with Deep VentR (exo-) polymerase, and the 250-500 bp bands were then gel purified. TCRB libraries were sequenced on an Illumina HiSeq 2500 with 250 bp paired-end reads. As for the authors' bioinformatics: The reads were cleaned with Trimmomatic, merged with FLASH and assigned V, D and J segments with MiGEC before being analyzed in VDJtools. VDJtools was used to calculate the Shannon-Wiener diversity index, which quantified repertoire diversity. In TCRdb, the public reads were trimmed at Q25 with fastp and aligned with MiXCR, with productive beta chains retained. Every distinct CDR3 protein forms one entry, paired with its most common genes and DNA. The V and J calls and clone size come from TCRdb's table, not from the authors' own analysis. The sample table lists around 8,800 distinct CDR3 sequences, 74% of them with a count of one. The ten largest make up roughly 76% of the sample.

For each of the nine to ten tumor samples, the AllPrep DNA/RNA mini kit was used to purify genomic DNA and total RNA simultaneously. All RNA had OD 260/280 ratios above 1.9 and RNA integrity numbers above 6.5. Via the germline V gene, CDR1 is WSHSY and CDR2 SAAADI. The V and J ends are trimmed by 3 bases and 1 base, leaving 3 bases between them. The CDR3 runs 12 amino acids, cysteine and phenylalanine included. The CDR3 DNA has 36 bases and is translated from base 1. The rearrangement joined TRBV10-2 to TRBJ1-1, with the D gene not clear enough to name. Sample: brain tumor tissue. The TCR was taken from a male donor with glioblastoma. The CDR3 protein sequence reads: CASSDRNTEAFF. The sequenced DNA is TGCGCCAGCAGTGACAGGAACACTGAAGCTTTCTTT.